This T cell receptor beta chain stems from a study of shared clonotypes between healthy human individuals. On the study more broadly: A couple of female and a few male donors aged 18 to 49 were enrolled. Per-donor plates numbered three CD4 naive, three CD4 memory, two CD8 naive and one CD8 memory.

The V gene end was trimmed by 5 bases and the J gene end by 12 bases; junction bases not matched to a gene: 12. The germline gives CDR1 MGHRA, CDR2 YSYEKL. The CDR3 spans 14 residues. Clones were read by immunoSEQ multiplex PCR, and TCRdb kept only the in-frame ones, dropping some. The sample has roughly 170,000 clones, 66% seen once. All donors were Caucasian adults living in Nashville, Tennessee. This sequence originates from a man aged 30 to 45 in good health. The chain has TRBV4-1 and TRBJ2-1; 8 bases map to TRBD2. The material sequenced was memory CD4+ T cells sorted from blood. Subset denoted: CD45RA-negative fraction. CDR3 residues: CASSARGGSVGQFF. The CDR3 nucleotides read TGCGCCAGCAGCGCCCGGGGGGGCAGCGTGGGGCAGTTCTTC.